This TCR beta chain was sequenced in a study of identical twins. The study, taken as a whole, reports: Whereas memory repertoires showed no such difference, abundant cord blood beta clonotypes carried fewer insertions.

Comment on this clonotype: Its antigen remains unknown.

Via MiXCR, TCRdb re-called the 5' RACE reads, giving one row per CDR3 protein. The sample shows a few hundred thousand distinct CDR3 sequences, 20% to 25% of them seen only once. These data also featured in a second study, about T cells expressing NK-cell markers. From that study: It was sorted CD3+CD56-NKG2C+, CD3+CD56+NKG2C- and CD3+CD56+NKG2C+ T cells that provided the TCR beta repertoires.

The sample taken for sequencing was CD4+ T cells sorted from blood. This TCR derives from a woman aged 18-29 years in good health.

The CDR3 DNA reads as TGTGCCAGCAGCCAGAGGGCGCAGTATTTT. It translates to CASSQRAQYF. This chain links TRBV11-2 with TRBJ2-3; D perhaps matches TRBD2 (5 bases). The CDR3 spans 10 residues. Per the germline V gene, CDR1 is SGHAT and CDR2 is FQNNGV. The V end was cut by 5 bases, the J end by 10 bases, with 7 bases between.